The clone carrying this T cell receptor (beta chain) was counted once. This specimen comes from a study of OX40 agonist ivuxolimab in advanced cancers. Study-level information: Every patient in dose escalation had hepatocellular carcinoma, melanoma, renal cell or head and neck cancer.

The CDR3 runs to 15 residues. From germline, CDR1 is SGHNT and CDR2 YYREEE (reference sequence). With 0 bases removed from V and 7 bases from J, the gap between germline ends came to 16 bases. TCRdb's copy holds only in-frame clones and misses some; the assay was immunoSEQ multiplex PCR. Altogether 52,000 or so clones are present, more than 70% being singletons, with the ten largest covering roughly 4.5%. The gene calls are TRBV5-4 and TRBJ2-5; the D gene is possibly TRBD2 (6 bases). Sequencing was performed on CD4+ or CD8+ T cells sorted from blood, taken in a trial of the OX40 agonist ivuxolimab. This TCR was sampled from an adult with an advanced solid tumor such as melanoma, head and neck, liver or kidney cancer. Written as DNA, the CDR3 is TGTGCCAGCAGCTTGGCCCCCCGGGAGTTGGGGACCCAGTACTTC. The encoded protein is CASSLAPRELGTQYF.